The 22 T cell receptor beta chains below come from one sample, sequenced in a study of blood T cell repertoires in COVID-19. Profiling relied on immunoSEQ multiplex PCR, and the TCRdb table lists in-frame clones only, not all of them. The repertoire consists of tens of thousands of clones, with 81% occurring once and the leading ten covering roughly 30%. Sequencing was done on a sample of peripheral blood. The receptor set was obtained from a man in his fifties or sixties with COVID-19, enrolled during active disease.

This chain uses TRBV6-5 with TRBJ2-7; tentatively, D is TRBD1 (6 bases). The CDR3 contains 14 residues. Trimming cost V 7 bases and J 7 bases, with 20 bases left between them. Per the germline V gene, CDR1 is MNHEY and CDR2 is SVGAGI. CDR3 sequence reads: CASTDPGHRGEQYF. As DNA, the CDR3 is TGTGCCAGCACAGACCCGGGACACCGAGGTGAGCAGTACTTC.

The V and J genes are TRBV5-4 and TRBJ1-5; 7 positions match TRBD1. Germline loops: CDR1 SGHNT, CDR2 YYREEE (reference sequence). The CDR3 totals 13 residues. The V gene end was trimmed by 2 bases and the J gene end by 5 bases; junction bases not matched to a gene: 1. CDR3 nucleotide sequence: TGTGCCAGCAGCTTCGACAGGGATCAGCCCCAGCATTTT. Protein: CASSFDRDQPQHF.

The J gene is TRBJ1-4, the V gene TRBV9; D gene ambiguous. V lost 2 bases and J lost 4, with 9 bases in between. CDR1 and CDR2 (germline): SGDLS, YYNGEE. The CDR3 runs 14 residues. The CDR3 is CASSVSDNNEKLFF. The CDR3 bases are TGTGCCAGCAGCGTCTCAGACAATAATGAAAAACTGTTTTTT.

The chain recombines TRBV5-6 with TRBJ1-4; D might be TRBD1 (6 bases). The length of the CDR3 is 15 residues. Per the germline V gene, CDR1 is SGHDT and CDR2 is YYEEEE. V was pared by 3 bases and J by 10 bases, with 19 bases between. This CDR3 reads CASSSTRPGVGKLFF. The CDR3 coding sequence is TGTGCCAGCAGCTCAACAAGGCCAGGGGTAGGAAAACTGTTTTTT.

This chain uses TRBV19 with TRBJ2-3; TRBD1 matches at 12 bases. V trimming: 5 bases; J trimming: 3 bases; junction bases outside the gene matches: 6. Germline V lookup: CDR1 LNHDA, CDR2 SQIVND (reference sequence). CDR3 size: 16 residues. CDR3 residues: CASSGDRGRWTDTQYF. Here the CDR3 DNA reads TGTGCCAGTAGTGGGGACAGGGGGCGGTGGACAGATACGCAGTATTTT.

The chain uses TRBV6-2 or TRBV6-3 and TRBJ2-1; possibly TRBD2 for D (6 bases). Trimming left V 6 bases short and J 0 bases short, with 24 bases between. The germline gives CDR1 MNHEY, CDR2 SVGEGT. The CDR3 sequence is 19 residues long. This CDR3 reads CASSTTPRLGGSSYNEQFF. CDR3 in DNA: TGTGCCAGCAGCACCACTCCTCGTCTTGGGGGGAGCTCCTACAATGAGCAGTTCTTC.

V and J are TRBV5-4 and TRBJ2-1; D is undetermined. CDR3 size: 13 residues. Germline-derived CDR1 and CDR2 are SGHNT and YYREEE (reference sequence). V shed 1 base and J shed 8 bases, with 10 bases lying between them. The CDR3 protein is CASSLSGRDEQFF. The CDR3 coding sequence is TGTGCCAGCAGCTTGTCAGGCCGAGATGAGCAGTTCTTC.

The CDR3 sequence is CASSLGSNYEQYF. The CDR3, as DNA: TGTGCCAGCAGTTTAGGCTCAAACTACGAGCAGTACTTC. The chain recombines TRBV27 with TRBJ2-7; D is ambiguous. Trimming pared 2 bases from V and 3 bases from J, leaving 8 bases between. The CDR3 is made up of 13 amino acids. Germline V gene data show CDR1 as MNHEY and CDR2 as SMNVEV (reference sequence).

This chain links TRBV6-5 with TRBJ2-5; 8 positions match TRBD1. The CDR3 consists of 15 residues. J was trimmed by 0 bases and V by 4 bases; bases with no gene match: 4. CDR1 is MNHEY and CDR2 is SVGAGI in the germline V gene. The chain's CDR3 is CASSSDRENQETQYF. CDR3 coding DNA: TGTGCCAGCAGTTCGGACAGGGAGAACCAAGAGACCCAGTACTTC.

The V and J genes are TRBV7-2 and TRBJ1-2; 10 bases agree with TRBD1. Germline V gives CDR1 SGHTA, CDR2 FQGNSA. There are 17 residues in the CDR3. J was trimmed by 4 bases and V by 1 base; bases with no gene match: 9. CDR3 in amino acids: CASSLGGTGALGYGYTF. The CDR3 DNA reads TGTGCCAGCAGCTTAGGAGGGACAGGGGCCCTCGGCTATGGCTACACCTTC.

CDR3 sequence reads: CASSLGGQPTPGPYNEQFF. CDR3 DNA sequence: TGCGCCAGCAGCTTGGGCGGACAGCCGACCCCGGGCCCCTACAATGAGCAGTTCTTC. The gene calls are TRBV5-1 and TRBJ2-1, with D tentatively TRBD1 (6 bases). The ends were cut back, 0 bases at V and 2 bases at J, with 21 bases in the middle. The CDR3 sequence is 19 residues long. Germline CDR1 reads SGHRS; CDR2 reads YFSETQ.

The CDR3, as DNA: TGTGCCACCGGGACAGGGGGCACAGATACGCAGTATTTT. Its protein product is CATGTGGTDTQYF. This rearrangement joins TRBV6-5 to TRBJ2-3, with 10 bases fitting TRBD1. Germline V gene lookup returns CDR1 MNHEY and CDR2 SVGAGI. The CDR3 sequence is 13 residues long. With 10 bases clipped from V and 1 base from J, the junction kept 2 bases outside the gene matches.

CDR3 in amino acids: CASRTQANYGYTF. CDR3 in DNA: TGTGCCAGTAGGACTCAAGCTAACTATGGCTACACCTTC. The V and J genes are TRBV19 and TRBJ1-2; no reliable D call. This CDR3 is built from 13 residues. Germline V gene sequence: CDR1 LNHDA, CDR2 SQIVND (reference sequence). The germline V and J ends were trimmed by 6 bases and 0 bases, with 8 bases remaining between them.

This rearrangement joins TRBV5-4 to TRBJ2-4; 7 positions match TRBD1. The germline gives CDR1 SGHNT, CDR2 YYREEE (reference sequence). This CDR3 has 15 residues. V trimming: 3 bases; J trimming: 1 base; junction bases outside the gene matches: 4. CDR3 bases: TGTGCCAGCAGCTCGCAGGGGGAGGCCAAAAACATTCAGTACTTC. Residues: CASSSQGEAKNIQYF.

V usage is TRBV6-6 and J usage is TRBJ2-1; 7 bases are shared with TRBD1. The germline V gene has CDR1 MNHNY and CDR2 SVGAGI (reference sequence). J was trimmed by 6 bases and V by 6 bases; bases with no gene match: 8. CDR3 length: 14 amino acids. CDR3 amino acids: CASRPRQGINEQFF. The DNA for the CDR3 is TGTGCCAGCAGACCCCGACAGGGAATCAATGAGCAGTTCTTC.

The V call is TRBV7-9, the J call TRBJ2-3; the match to TRBD1 covers 9 bases. V was clipped by 6 bases and J by 4 bases; unmatched bases: 8. This CDR3 contains 15 residues. CDR1 SEHNR and CDR2 FQNEAQ come from the germline V gene (reference sequence). The chain's CDR3 is CASSPPGQGADTQYF. CDR3 sequence (DNA): TGTGCCAGCAGTCCTCCGGGACAGGGCGCAGATACGCAGTATTTT.

The chain employs TRBV5-4 and TRBJ2-3; D is uncertain. The germline V and J ends were trimmed by 0 bases and 0 bases, with 2 bases remaining between them. CDR1 is SGHNT and CDR2 is YYREEE in the germline V gene (reference sequence). The CDR3 is 13 residues long. The CDR3 nucleotides are TGTGCCAGCAGCTTGGCTAGCACAGATACGCAGTATTTT. Translating it yields CASSLASTDTQYF. Full variable domain (remainder filled in from reference TRBV5-4 and TRBJ2-3): ETGVTQSPTHLIKTRGQQVTLRCSSQSGHNTVSWYQQALGQGPQFIFQYYREEENGRGNFPPRFSGLQFPNYSSELNVNALELDDSALYLCASSLASTDTQYFGPGTRLTVL.

J is TRBJ2-3 and V is TRBV5-4; tentative D call: TRBD1 (5 bases). Trimming stripped 0 bases from V and 5 bases from J, with 7 bases between. Germline V gene data show CDR1 as SGHNT and CDR2 as YYREEE (reference sequence). The CDR3 totals 13 residues. The CDR3 spells CASSLGGVDTQYF. CDR3 coding DNA: TGTGCCAGCAGCTTGGGGGGCGTAGATACGCAGTATTTT.

J is TRBJ1-1 and V is TRBV7-3; a weak D match, TRBD1 (6 bases). Germline CDR1 is SGHTA and CDR2 is FQGTGA. There are 12 residues in the CDR3. The ends were cut back, 4 bases at V and 8 bases at J, with 11 bases in the middle. The CDR3 loop is CASSSGGQEAFF. Here the CDR3 DNA reads TGTGCCAGCAGCTCCGGGGGGCAAGAAGCTTTCTTT.

The chain employs TRBV19 and TRBJ2-3; a weak D match, TRBD2 (6 bases). V was cut by 0 bases and J by 0 bases, with 16 bases left in between. The CDR3 runs to 18 residues. Germline-derived CDR1 and CDR2 are LNHDA and SQIVND (reference sequence). This CDR3 reads CASSIDKNGGISTDTQYF. For the CDR3, the DNA is TGTGCCAGTAGTATAGATAAGAATGGCGGGATAAGCACAGATACGCAGTATTTT.

The chain links TRBV14 to TRBJ1-1, with D maybe TRBD1 (5 bases). This CDR3 is built from 13 residues. The V end lost 4 bases, the J end lost 5 bases, and 11 bases lay between the germline ends. Germline CDR1 is SGHDN and CDR2 is FVKESK. The CDR3 DNA reads as TGTGCCAGCAGCCTTCAGGGTCAAACTGAAGCTTTCTTT. As protein: CASSLQGQTEAFF.

The rearrangement links TRBV29-1 to TRBJ1-5; D gene ambiguous. The V gene lost 6 bases and the J gene lost 4 bases, with 16 bases spanning the gap. The germline gives CDR1 SQVTM, CDR2 ANQGSEA. The CDR3 length is 14 residues. CDR3 region: CSVGTVEGNQPQHF. The DNA for the CDR3 is TGCAGCGTAGGAACTGTGGAGGGAAATCAGCCCCAGCATTTT.